One sample yielded the 3 T cell receptor beta chains listed below, sequenced in a study of blood T cell repertoires in COVID-19 (dated by TCRdb to about 2020). Preparation of the library involved the immunoSEQ multiplex PCR assay. What TCRdb holds here is the immuneACCESS table cut down to in-frame rearrangements. Part of the clones is not present; checked against another copy, under half of the missing clones reflect an unresolved V gene, and the others are unexplained. Recorded for this sample are around 130,000 clones; around 85% of them occurred a single time. Around 4.5% of the sample is in the top ten clones. The sample consisted of peripheral blood. The source is a human donor in a cohort sampled during active COVID-19.

V usage is TRBV6-4 and J usage is TRBJ1-2, with D perhaps TRBD1 (6 bases). There are 13 residues in the CDR3. CDR1 and CDR2 (germline): MRHNA, SNTAGT. Trimming removed 4 bases from V and 5 bases from J, with 11 bases in between. The CDR3 here is CASSATGTYGYTF. In nucleotides, the CDR3 is TGTGCCAGCAGTGCCACAGGGACATATGGCTACACCTTC.

V usage is TRBV4-3 and J usage is TRBJ2-2, with TRBD2 matching 8 bases. The CDR3 is made up of 17 amino acids. Trimming cost V 1 base and J 1 base; bases outside gene matches: 5. Germline V CDR1 and CDR2: LGHNA, YSLEER. DNA of the CDR3: TGCGCCAGCAGCCAAGGGAAGGCGGGGGGGAACACCGGGGAGCTGTTTTTT. It translates to CASSQGKAGGNTGELFF.

This chain uses TRBV27 with TRBJ1-2; 8 bases align to TRBD1. CDR3 size: 13 residues. The V gene end was trimmed by 2 bases and the J gene end by 8 bases; junction bases not matched to a gene: 4. Germline CDR1 and CDR2: MNHEY and SMNVEV (reference sequence). The CDR3 DNA follows: TGTGCCAGCAGTTTACAGGGGGCAAACGGCTACACCTTC. Translation gives CASSLQGANGYTF.